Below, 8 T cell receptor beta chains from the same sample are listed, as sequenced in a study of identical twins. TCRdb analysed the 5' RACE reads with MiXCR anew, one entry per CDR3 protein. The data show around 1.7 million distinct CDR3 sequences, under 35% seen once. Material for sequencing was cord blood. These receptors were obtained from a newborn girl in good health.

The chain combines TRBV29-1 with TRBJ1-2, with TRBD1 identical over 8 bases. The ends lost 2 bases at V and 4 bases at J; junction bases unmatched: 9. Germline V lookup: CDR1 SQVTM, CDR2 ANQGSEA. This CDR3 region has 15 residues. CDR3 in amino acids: CSVESSTGGAYGYTF. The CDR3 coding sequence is TGCAGCGTTGAAAGTAGTACAGGGGGGGCCTATGGCTACACCTTC.

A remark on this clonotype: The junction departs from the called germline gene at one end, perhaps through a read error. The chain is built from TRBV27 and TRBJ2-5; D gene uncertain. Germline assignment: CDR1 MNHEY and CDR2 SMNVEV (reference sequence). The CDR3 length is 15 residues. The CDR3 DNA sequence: TGTGCCGGCAGTTTAAGAGTCGGGTACCAAGAGACCCAGTACTTC. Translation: CAGSLRVGYQETQYF.

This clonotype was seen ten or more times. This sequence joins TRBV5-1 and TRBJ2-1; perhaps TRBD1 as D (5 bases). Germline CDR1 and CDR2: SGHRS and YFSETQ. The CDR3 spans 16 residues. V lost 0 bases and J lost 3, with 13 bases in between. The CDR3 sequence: CASSLVYLGDYNEQFF. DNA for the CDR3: TGCGCCAGCAGCTTGGTGTACCTAGGGGACTACAATGAGCAGTTCTTC.

CDR3 region: CASSQELGLAPSYEQYF. CDR3 sequence (DNA): TGCGCCAGCAGCCAAGAATTAGGACTAGCGCCCTCCTACGAGCAGTACTTC. The V gene is TRBV4-1, the J gene TRBJ2-5, with 9 bases that match TRBD2. The DNA matches TRBJ2-7 better at its end, which makes the J call doubtful. CDR3 length equals 17 residues. The germline V gene has CDR1 MGHRA and CDR2 YSYEKL.

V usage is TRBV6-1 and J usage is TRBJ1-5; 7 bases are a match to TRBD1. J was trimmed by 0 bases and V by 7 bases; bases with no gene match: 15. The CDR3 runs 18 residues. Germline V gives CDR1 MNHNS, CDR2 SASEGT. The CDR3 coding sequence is TGTGCCAGCACCAAAGGGGGGACAGCGGTTTATAGCAATCAGCCCCAGCATTTT. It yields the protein CASTKGGTAVYSNQPQHF.

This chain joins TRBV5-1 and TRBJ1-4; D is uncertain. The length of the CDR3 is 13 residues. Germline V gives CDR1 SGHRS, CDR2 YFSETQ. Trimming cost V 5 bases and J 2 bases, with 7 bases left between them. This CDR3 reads CASRVRTNEKLFF. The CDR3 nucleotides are TGCGCCAGCAGGGTGAGGACTAATGAAAAACTGTTTTTT. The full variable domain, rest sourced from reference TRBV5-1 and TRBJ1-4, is KAGVTQTPRYLIKTRGQQVTLSCSPISGHRSVSWYQQTPGQGLQFLFEYFSETQRNKGNFPGRFSGRQFSNSRSEMNVSTLELGDSALYLCASRVRTNEKLFFGSGTQLSVL.

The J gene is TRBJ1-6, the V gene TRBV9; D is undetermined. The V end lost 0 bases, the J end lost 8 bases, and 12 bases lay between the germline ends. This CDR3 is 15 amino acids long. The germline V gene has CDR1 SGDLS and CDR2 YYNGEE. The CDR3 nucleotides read TGTGCCAGCAGCGTAGGCCCAACCTGTGATTCACCCCTCCACTTT. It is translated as CASSVGPTCDSPLHF.

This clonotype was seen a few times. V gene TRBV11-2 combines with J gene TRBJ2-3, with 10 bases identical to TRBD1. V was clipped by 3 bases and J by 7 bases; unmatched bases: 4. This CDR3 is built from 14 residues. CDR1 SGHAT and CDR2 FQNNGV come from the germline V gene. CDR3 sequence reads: CASSLGQGLNTQYF. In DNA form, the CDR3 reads TGTGCCAGCAGCTTGGGACAGGGGTTGAATACGCAGTATTTT.